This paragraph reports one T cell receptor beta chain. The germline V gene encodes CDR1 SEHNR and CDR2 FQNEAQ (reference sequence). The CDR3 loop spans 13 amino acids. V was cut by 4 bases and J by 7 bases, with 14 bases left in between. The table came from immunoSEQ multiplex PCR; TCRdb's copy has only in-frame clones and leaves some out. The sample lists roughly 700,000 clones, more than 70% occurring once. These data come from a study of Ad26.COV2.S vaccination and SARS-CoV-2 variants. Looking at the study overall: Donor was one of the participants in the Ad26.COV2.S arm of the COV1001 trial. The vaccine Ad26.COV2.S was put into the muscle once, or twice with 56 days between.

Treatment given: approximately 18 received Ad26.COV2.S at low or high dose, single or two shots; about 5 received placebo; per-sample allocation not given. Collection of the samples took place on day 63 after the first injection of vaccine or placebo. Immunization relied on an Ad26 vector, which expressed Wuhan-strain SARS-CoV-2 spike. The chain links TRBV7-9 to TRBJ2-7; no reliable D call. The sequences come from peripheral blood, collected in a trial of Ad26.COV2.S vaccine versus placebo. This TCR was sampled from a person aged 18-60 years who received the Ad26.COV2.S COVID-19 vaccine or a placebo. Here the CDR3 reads CASSSQPVREQYF. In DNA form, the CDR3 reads TGTGCCAGCAGCTCTCAGCCCGTGAGGGAGCAGTACTTC.